These T cell receptor beta chains were read from a single sample in a study of read filtering for tumor transcriptome and immune sequencing. Each CDR3 protein gets one entry after TCRdb re-called the reads with MiXCR. The data contain over 50,000 distinct CDR3 sequences, about 14% of them singletons. What was sequenced was a population of CD138-negative cells sorted from bone marrow. The source is a donor at least 40 years old with multiple myeloma. Both conserved end residues are part of each CDR3. D genes are given only for firm matches. Clone size is given for some rows only: seen once, a few or many times, or a class if the clone is expanded.

D	V	J	size	DNA	CDR3
TRBD1	TRBV5-1	TRBJ1-1	many	TGCGCCAGCAGCCCGGACAGGGCGAACACTGAAGCTTTCTTT	CASSPDRANTEAFF
.	TRBV19	TRBJ2-1	many	TGTGCCAGTAGTATCCTGGGCGGTCCCCCCTACAATGAGCAGTTCTTC	CASSILGGPPYNEQFF
.	TRBV6-4	TRBJ2-1	many	TGTGCCAGCAGTGACTCGTCCAGGCCCTACAATGAGCAGTTCTTC	CASSDSSRPYNEQFF
.	TRBV29-1	TRBJ1-1	many	TGCAGCGTCCCGAGGGGGTTCTTGAACACTGAAGCTTTCTTT	CSVPRGFLNTEAFF
.	TRBV9	TRBJ2-2	.	TGTGCCAGCAGCGTAGGCCCGAACACCGGGGAGCTGTTTTTT	CASSVGPNTGELFF
TRBD2	TRBV29-1	TRBJ2-2	.	TGCAGCGTTGACCCCGGGAGGGCCTTTAACACCGGGGAGCTGTTTTTT	CSVDPGRAFNTGELFF
.	TRBV24-1	TRBJ2-2	once	TGTGCCTCCAGTGATTCGGCTACTTCTAACACCGGGGAGCTGTTTTTT	CASSDSATSNTGELFF
TRBD2	TRBV19	TRBJ2-7	once	TGTGCCAGTGGGGCTAGCGGATACGAGCAGTACTTC	CASGASGYEQYF
.	TRBV20-1	TRBJ1-3	.	TGCAGTGCTTCAGGAACAACCTCTGGAAACACCATATATTTT	CSASGTTSGNTIYF
TRBD2	TRBV29-1	TRBJ2-1	many	TGCAGCGTTGATATAGGACTAGCGGTTAGCTCCTACAATGAGCAGTTCTTC	CSVDIGLAVSSYNEQFF
.	TRBV5-1	TRBJ1-6	many	TGCGCCAGCAGCTTGGAAGGGGGTTTTTCACCCCTCCACTTT	CASSLEGGFSPLHF
.	TRBV3-1	TRBJ1-5	.	TGTGCCAGCAGCGCCAACGTCCGTCAGCCCCAGCATTTT	CASSANVRQPQHF
TRBD2	TRBV10-2	TRBJ2-1	many	TGCGCCAGCTTCGGAGGACTAGCGGCCTACAATGAGCAGTTCTTC	CASFGGLAAYNEQFF
TRBD2	TRBV2	TRBJ2-1	many	TGTGCCAGTCCGACTAGCGGGAGAGGTTACAATGAGCAGTTCTTC	CASPTSGRGYNEQFF
.	TRBV7-8	TRBJ2-7	.	TGTGCCAGCAGCTTAACGCAGGCCTACGAGCAGTACTTC	CASSLTQAYEQYF
TRBD1	TRBV7-8	TRBJ2-5	many	TGTGCCAGCAGCTGGAGCTTCAGGATCGGGACAGTCAAAGAGACCCAGTACTTC	CASSWSFRIGTVKETQYF
TRBD2	TRBV7-2	TRBJ2-1	many	TGTGCCAGCAGCTTAGTTTCTAGCGGGAGGGCGAATGAGCAGTTCTTC	CASSLVSSGRANEQFF
.	TRBV5-1	TRBJ2-3	.	TGCGCCAGCAGCTTGGACGACGCAGATACGCAGTATTTT	CASSLDDADTQYF
.	TRBV11-2	TRBJ2-1	many	TGTGCCAGCAGCTTAGTGGTCCCCGAGCATTTCTTC	CASSLVVPEHFF
.	TRBV12-3/TRBV12-4	TRBJ2-6	many	TGTGCCAGCAGCCCTACCTTCCTCCTGAGAAGCTCTGGGGCCAACGTCCTGACTTTC	CASSPTFLLRSSGANVLTF
TRBD1	TRBV7-6	TRBJ1-4	many	TGTGCCAGCAGCTTAGGGCCAGGGGGCTCAGGGGAAAAACTGTTTTTT	CASSLGPGGSGEKLFF
TRBD1	TRBV7-9	TRBJ2-7	few	TGTGCCAGCAGCCCGGATCGACAGGGTGCCTCCTACGAGCAGTACTTC	CASSPDRQGASYEQYF
.	TRBV7-8	TRBJ2-2	.	TGTGCCAGCAGCTCATTTAGGAGGGTTTTGAACACCGGGGAGCTGTTTTTT	CASSSFRRVLNTGELFF
.	TRBV9	TRBJ2-7	many	TGTGCCAGCAGCGTAGGCGGGATGGGCCACTACGAGCAGTACTTC	CASSVGGMGHYEQYF
TRBD1	TRBV20-1	TRBJ2-1	many	TGCAGTGCTAGCGCGCGGACAGGGGGTAATGAGCAGTTCTTC	CSASARTGGNEQFF
.	TRBV7-3	TRBJ2-7	many	TGTGCCAGCAGCCAACGCCCCGGCGGGACCGGCTCCTACGAGCAGTACTTC	CASSQRPGGTGSYEQYF
TRBD2	TRBV5-5	TRBJ2-1	many	TGTGCCAGCAGCTTGCGGGGACTAGCGGAAGCCTACAATGAGCAGTTCTTC	CASSLRGLAEAYNEQFF
.	TRBV7-9	TRBJ2-6	many	TGTGCCAGCAGCTACAGGTCTGATGGGGCCAACGTCCTGACTTTC	CASSYRSDGANVLTF
.	TRBV28	TRBJ2-1	many	TGTGCCAGCAGTTCTATCGGGCTTCCTCTGGGGAATGAGCAGTTCTTC	CASSSIGLPLGNEQFF
TRBD2	TRBV4-3	TRBJ2-2	few	TGCGCCAGCAGCCGCGTCGTATCTAGCGGGAGGGCAAACACCGGGGAGCTGTTTTTT	CASSRVVSSGRANTGELFF
TRBD1	TRBV20-1	TRBJ2-2	many	TGCAGTGCTCCCGGACAGGGGAGAACCGGGGAGCTGTTTTTT	CSAPGQGRTGELFF
.	TRBV14	TRBJ2-7	many	TGTGCCAGCAGCCGCAGACCGGGTCCGAGCTCCTACGAGCAGTACTTC	CASSRRPGPSSYEQYF
.	TRBV7-2	TRBJ2-3	many	TGTGCCAGCAGCTTAGGTGAAGGGGCGACAGATACGCAGTATTTT	CASSLGEGATDTQYF
TRBD1	TRBV10-3	TRBJ2-5	few	TGTGCCATCAGTGAGCTCAGGGGGCCAGCGGAAGAGACCCAGTACTTC	CAISELRGPAEETQYF
TRBD2	TRBV7-6	TRBJ2-1	few	TGTGCCAGTTCTAGCGGGAGGGCCGAGGAGGTCTACAATGAGCAGTTCTTC	CASSSGRAEEVYNEQFF
.	TRBV5-1	TRBJ2-1	many	TGCGCCAGCAGCTCCCCCGGAAGGGGAATAAATGAGCAGTTCTTC	CASSSPGRGINEQFF
.	TRBV11-2	TRBJ2-6	many	TGTGCCAGCAGCTCCGTCATCTCTGGGGCCAACGTCCTGACTTTC	CASSSVISGANVLTF
.	TRBV29-1	TRBJ2-6	few	TGCAGCGTTGAGGGGTTCTCTGGGGCCAACGTCCTGACTTTC	CSVEGFSGANVLTF
TRBD1	TRBV24-1	TRBJ2-7	many	TGTGCCACCGGGACAGGGGTTGGCGAGCAGTACTTC	CATGTGVGEQYF
.	TRBV7-8	TRBJ2-7	many	TGTGCCGTTGCTTGGGGGGGGCACTACGAGCAGTACTTC	CAVAWGGHYEQYF
TRBD1	TRBV6-1	TRBJ2-2	many	TGTGCCAGCCTAAGGACAGGGGAGATCACCGGGGAGCTGTTTTTT	CASLRTGEITGELFF
.	TRBV4-2	TRBJ1-1	many	TGTGCCAGCAGCCAAGATTCCCCAGGAGGGAACACTGAAGCTTTCTTT	CASSQDSPGGNTEAFF
TRBD1	TRBV7-2	TRBJ2-7	many	TGTGCCAGCACCGACAGGGCGGGCTACGAGCAGTACTTC	CASTDRAGYEQYF
.	TRBV20-1	TRBJ2-1	many	TGCAGTGCTCAACCAGACGTGGGCTCCTACAATGAGCAGTTCTTC	CSAQPDVGSYNEQFF
.	TRBV5-5	TRBJ2-3	.	TGTGCCAGCAGCCCGGCTGACACCGTTTCCACAGATACGCAGTATTTT	CASSPADTVSTDTQYF
.	TRBV28	TRBJ2-7	many	TGTGCCAGCTCTGTACGGGGATTAGGCGAGCAGTACTTC	CASSVRGLGEQYF
.	TRBV2	TRBJ2-5	many	TGTGCCAGCAAACGACAGGGAGGGGGGACCCAGTACTTC	CASKRQGGGTQYF
.	TRBV15	TRBJ1-1	many	TGTGCCACCAGCAGAGATTGGGGTGGCACTGAAGCTTTCTTT	CATSRDWGGTEAFF
.	TRBV29-1	TRBJ2-3	many	TGCAGCGTTGAAGATGGGTGGTGGACAGATACGCAGTATTTT	CSVEDGWWTDTQYF
TRBD1	TRBV29-1	TRBJ2-4	few	TGCAGCGGGACAGGGGAAGGGGCCAAAAACATTCAGTACTTC	CSGTGEGAKNIQYF
TRBD2	TRBV29-1	TRBJ2-1	many	TGCAGCGTTGAACACAGGGGGTTAGCGGGAGGGCTGCAGTTCTTC	CSVEHRGLAGGLQFF
.	TRBV29-1	TRBJ1-5	few	TGCAGCGTTGAAGGGGGCATCAATCAGCCCCAGCATTTT	CSVEGGINQPQHF
.	TRBV7-9	TRBJ2-4	.	TGTGCCAGCAGCTTGCGTGGGGTAGCCAAAAACATTCAGTACTTC	CASSLRGVAKNIQYF
.	TRBV14	TRBJ1-2	.	TGTGCCAGCAGCCAAGATCTTGATAGACGGGCCTATGGCTACACCTTC	CASSQDLDRRAYGYTF
.	TRBV15	TRBJ2-7	many	TGTGCCACCAGCAACCATCAGTGGGGCCGAGACCACGAGCAGTACTTC	CATSNHQWGRDHEQYF
TRBD1	TRBV20-1	TRBJ1-2	many	TGCAGTGCAATTCCCGGGACAGGGGGCGGGTATGGCTACACCTTC	CSAIPGTGGGYGYTF
TRBD2	TRBV11-3	TRBJ2-1	many	TGTGCCAGCAGCTTAGACCCTGCTAGCGGGAGGAGTGAGCAGTTCTTC	CASSLDPASGRSEQFF
.	TRBV7-9	TRBJ2-7	many	TGTGCCAGCAGCTACCGGGACCTGGGGTCTCCCCGAAAAACGGACGAGCAGTACTTC	CASSYRDLGSPRKTDEQYF
TRBD2	TRBV7-2	TRBJ2-1	.	TGTGCCAGCAGCTTAGTCCTAGCGGGAGCAGGCAATGAGCAGTCCTTC	CASSLVLAGAGNEQSF